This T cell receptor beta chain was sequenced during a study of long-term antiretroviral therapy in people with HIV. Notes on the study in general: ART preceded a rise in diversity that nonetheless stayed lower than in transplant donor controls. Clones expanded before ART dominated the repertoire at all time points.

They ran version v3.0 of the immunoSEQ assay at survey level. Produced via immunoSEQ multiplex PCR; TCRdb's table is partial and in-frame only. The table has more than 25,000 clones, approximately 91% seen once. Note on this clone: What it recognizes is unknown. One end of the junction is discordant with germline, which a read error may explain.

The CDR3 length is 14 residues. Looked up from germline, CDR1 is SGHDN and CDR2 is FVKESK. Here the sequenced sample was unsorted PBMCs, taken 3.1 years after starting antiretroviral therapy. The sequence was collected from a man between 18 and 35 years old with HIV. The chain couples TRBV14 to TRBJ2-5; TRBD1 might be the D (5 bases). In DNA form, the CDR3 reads TGTGCCAGCAGCTTCTGGGGCAGTCAAGAGATCCAGTACTTC. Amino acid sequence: CASSFWGSQEIQYF. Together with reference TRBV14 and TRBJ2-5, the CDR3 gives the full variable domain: EAGVTQFPSHSVIEKGQTVTLRCDPISGHDNLYWYRRVMGKEIKFLLHFVKESKQDESGMPNNRFLAERTGGTYSTLKVQPAELEDSGVYFCASSFWGSQEIQYFGPGTRLLVL.